This T cell receptor beta chain was retrieved from a study of sequential checkpoint blockade in melanoma. Turning to the study itself: Under 95 pretreatment tumor DNA samples were TCRβ immunosequenced.

General study points: About 30 times likelier clinical benefit followed increased tumor T-cell fraction and clonality.

Sequencing used immunoSEQ multiplex PCR; TCRdb keeps in-frame clones, though not all of them. Counted here are around 4,000 clones, just under 20% occurring once; the ten biggest clones make up roughly a quarter. Described treatment: randomized to nivolumab then ipilimumab (arm A) or the reverse (arm B). This clone is deemed medium-sized. The antigen is unknown. CDR1 and CDR2 (germline): LNHDA, SQIVND (reference sequence). V lost 7 bases and J lost 4, with 10 bases in between. CDR3 length equals 13 residues. The origin of this receptor is a human donor with melanoma. The V call is TRBV19, the J call TRBJ1-4; maybe TRBD1 (5 bases). Sequencing used tumor tissue (inferred from file names), obtained from a patient given nivolumab and ipilimumab in sequence. CDR3 nucleotide sequence: TGTGCCAGTAACGACAGATTTAATGAAAAACTGTTTTTT. Translated: CASNDRFNEKLFF.